This T cell receptor beta chain was obtained from a study of cytomegalovirus exposure and HLA in healthy donors. Turning to the study itself: Early released data comprised 80 million to 90 million unique TCRs from HLA-typed donors.

Between the trimmed V and J ends, which lost 5 bases and 3 bases, there was a span of 10 bases. This CDR3 is 13 amino acids long. Germline V lookup: CDR1 LNHDA, CDR2 SQIVND (reference sequence). A note on this clone: The antigen is undetermined.

Study observations and caveats: Sequencing depth roughly uniform across donors was assumed in presence/absence analyses. In terms of immune exposure information, only CMV serostatus was available.

The PCR contained 60 Vbeta and 13 Jbeta primers. Here immunoSEQ multiplex PCR was the method, and the copy in TCRdb shows in-frame clones only, minus some. Here the sample spans 99,000 or so clones, over 60% being singletons. The sequence was obtained from a woman between 18 and 29 years old in good health and CMV-seropositive. The rearrangement uses TRBV19 and TRBJ1-2; unclear D gene. The sample comprised PBMCs. The CDR3 is CASSSNSYYGYTF. Written as DNA, the CDR3 is TGTGCCAGTAGTTCGAACAGCTACTATGGCTACACCTTC. Variable domain in full (rest from reference TRBV19 and TRBJ1-2): DGGITQSPKYLFRKEGQNVTLSCEQNLNHDAMYWYRQDPGQGLRLIYYSQIVNDFQKGDIAEGYSVSREKKESFPLTVTSAQKNPTAFYLCASSSNSYYGYTFGSGTRLTVV.